Shown below are 19 T cell receptor beta chains from a single sample sequenced in a study of blood T cell repertoires in COVID-19. Here immunoSEQ multiplex PCR was the method, and the copy in TCRdb shows in-frame clones only, minus some. The sample holds about 310,000 clones, about 89% seen once. Specimen: PBMCs or T cells enriched from blood (not recorded which). These TCRs come from a woman aged 35 to 49 who had recovered from COVID-19.

The chain employs TRBV28 and TRBJ2-3; 7 nucleotides align to TRBD2. V was clipped by 3 bases and J by 4 bases; unmatched bases: 4. Germline V gives CDR1 MDHEN, CDR2 SYDVKM. CDR3 length equals 14 residues. The CDR3 nucleotides read TGTGCCAGCAGTTTTCGGGGGGTCGCAGATACGCAGTATTTT. This translates into CASSFRGVADTQYF.

This rearrangement joins TRBV18 to TRBJ1-2; 10 bases are shared with TRBD1. The J segment lost 2 bases and the V segment lost 3 bases, leaving 6 bases of the junction unmatched. This CDR3 has 16 residues. Germline CDR1 reads KGHSH; CDR2 reads LQKENI. CDR3 sequence: CASSPAPGQGNYGYTF. The CDR3 coding sequence is TGTGCCAGCTCACCGGCCCCGGGACAGGGGAACTATGGCTACACCTTC.

The chain recombines TRBV10-3 with TRBJ2-7; TRBD1 matches at 9 bases. Germline values: CDR1 ENHRY, CDR2 SYGVKD. The CDR3 consists of 17 residues. V shed 2 bases and J 6 bases; nucleotides not matched to a gene: 14. CDR3 loop: CAISERVPGQGSGEQYF. CDR3 in DNA: TGTGCCATCAGTGAGAGGGTGCCCGGACAGGGGTCAGGCGAGCAGTACTTC.

This chain connects TRBV20-1 to TRBJ1-4; D not certain. The germline CDR1 and CDR2 sequences are DFQATT and SNEGSKA (reference sequence). Deletions cut 1 base from V and 7 bases from J, with 4 bases between. This CDR3 has 11 residues. The CDR3 bases are TGCAGTGCTAGAGGGCTTGAAAAACTGTTTTTT. Translated, it gives CSARGLEKLFF.

This rearrangement joins TRBV19 to TRBJ2-7; the match to TRBD2 covers 7 bases. Looked up from germline, CDR1 is LNHDA and CDR2 is SQIVND (reference sequence). The CDR3 loop spans 14 amino acids. With 7 bases clipped from V and 5 bases from J, the junction kept 11 bases outside the gene matches. CDR3 sequence (DNA): TGTGCCAGTAAAGAGCGGGAAAAGGTTAACGAGCAGTACTTC. It yields the protein CASKEREKVNEQYF.

The rearrangement links TRBV7-2 to TRBJ2-5; 7 nucleotides match TRBD2. The CDR3 is 13 residues long. V dropped 4 bases and J dropped 3; count of bases not matched to a gene: 2. Germline CDR1 is SGHTA and CDR2 is FQGNSA. In DNA form, the CDR3 reads TGTGCCAGCAGCTCAGGACTAGAAGAGACCCAGTACTTC. This sequence encodes CASSSGLEETQYF.

The chain employs TRBV4-3 and TRBJ2-3; D is unclear. The ends were cut back, 0 bases at V and 3 bases at J, with 10 bases in the middle. The CDR3 runs 15 residues. CDR1 is LGHNA and CDR2 is YSLEER in the germline V gene. The CDR3 protein is CASSQDYPGTDTQYF. DNA of the CDR3: TGCGCCAGCAGCCAAGATTACCCCGGGACAGATACGCAGTATTTT.

The genes are TRBV24-1 and TRBJ2-2; 9 bases fit TRBD2. CDR1 is KGHDR, CDR2 SFDVKD, per germline. The CDR3 spans 18 residues. With 3 bases clipped from V and 4 bases from J, the junction kept 11 bases outside the gene matches. The CDR3 reads CATSDPSGSGGITGELFF. The CDR3 DNA sequence: TGTGCCACCAGTGATCCCTCTGGGAGCGGGGGGATCACCGGGGAGCTGTTTTTT.

The chain recombines TRBV28 with TRBJ1-2; possible D gene TRBD1, 6 bases. Germline V gene data show CDR1 as MDHEN and CDR2 as SYDVKM. This CDR3 is built from 17 residues. The V end was cut by 5 bases, the J end by 0 bases, with 19 bases between. Here the CDR3 DNA reads TGTGCCAGCAGTCCCCGGACAGTGGGCGCCTCTAACTATGGCTACACCTTC. Its translation is CASSPRTVGASNYGYTF.

The genes are TRBV28 and TRBJ1-2, with 10 bases lining up with TRBD1. Germline lookup yields CDR1 MDHEN and CDR2 SYDVKM. J lost 0 bases, V lost 3 bases, and 4 bases had no gene match. The CDR3 is 16 amino acids. The CDR3 spells CASSLPGTGANYGYTF. CDR3 nucleotides: TGTGCCAGCAGTTTGCCCGGGACAGGGGCTAACTATGGCTACACCTTC.

The V call is TRBV29-1, the J call TRBJ2-5; 8 bases agree with TRBD2. The CDR3 is made up of 13 amino acids. Germline CDR1 and CDR2: SQVTM and ANQGSEA. The V segment lost 7 bases and the J segment 5 bases; nucleotides outside the gene matches: 9. The CDR3 region has the DNA TGCAGCGCCCGGGGGGGGCCGGGGGAGACCCAGTACTTC. Its translation is CSARGGPGETQYF.

The chain's CDR3 is CASSWGLAGSYNEQFF. The CDR3 DNA is TGTGCCAGCAGTTGGGGACTAGCGGGCTCCTACAATGAGCAGTTCTTC. The V and J genes are TRBV6-2 or TRBV6-3 and TRBJ2-1, with TRBD2 matching 12 bases. There are 16 residues in the CDR3. V shed 4 bases and J 0 bases; nucleotides not matched to a gene: 1. CDR1 is MNHEY, CDR2 SVGEGT, per germline.

This clone appeared once. The V and J genes are TRBV6-2 or TRBV6-3 and TRBJ2-7; D unclear. The CDR3 has 15 amino acids. Trimming took off 0 bases at V and 0 bases at J, with 9 bases between the two ends. Germline V gene data show CDR1 as MNHEY and CDR2 as SVGEGT. The CDR3: CASSYSLSVSYEQYF. CDR3 nucleotide sequence: TGTGCCAGCAGTTACTCTCTCTCGGTCTCCTACGAGCAGTACTTC.

The V gene is TRBV24-1, the J gene TRBJ2-1; no clear D gene. The CDR3 spans 11 residues. The germline gives CDR1 KGHDR, CDR2 SFDVKD. Trimming took off 4 bases at V and 6 bases at J, with 3 bases between the two ends. CDR3 loop: CATSEANEQFF. The CDR3 DNA follows: TGTGCCACCAGTGAGGCCAATGAGCAGTTCTTC.

This sequence joins TRBV10-3 and TRBJ2-4; a weak D match, TRBD1 (6 bases). This CDR3 contains 12 residues. The V end was cut by 6 bases, the J end by 4 bases, with 7 bases between. Germline V gene lookup returns CDR1 ENHRY and CDR2 SYGVKD. CDR3 DNA: TGTGCCATCAGGGGGGCTAAAAACATTCAGTACTTC. It encodes CAIRGAKNIQYF.

The chain joins TRBV7-3 to TRBJ1-2; D is unclear. V was cut by 0 bases and J by 5 bases, with 13 bases left in between. CDR3 length equals 15 residues. Germline CDR1 is SGHTA and CDR2 is FQGTGA. The CDR3 spells CASSLTGEGGYGYTF. The CDR3 DNA reads as TGTGCCAGCAGCTTAACTGGGGAGGGCGGGTATGGCTACACCTTC.

The gene calls are TRBV24-1 and TRBJ2-2; the D gene is possibly TRBD1 (6 bases). The CDR3 is 16 residues long. V dropped 3 bases and J dropped 0 bases, with 10 bases sitting between them. Germline V gene sequence: CDR1 KGHDR, CDR2 SFDVKD. CDR3 amino acids: CATSDVGHTNTGELFF. CDR3 DNA: TGTGCCACCAGTGATGTGGGACATACGAACACCGGGGAGCTGTTTTTT.

This rearrangement joins TRBV7-8 to TRBJ2-5; D unresolved. The V gene's germline CDR1 is SGHVS and CDR2 FQNEAQ. V was clipped by 5 bases and J by 4 bases, with 11 bases between them. The CDR3 is 13 amino acids. CDR3: CASSPPPSETQYF. CDR3 bases: TGTGCCAGCAGCCCCCCCCCGTCAGAGACCCAGTACTTC. Full variable domain (outside the CDR3, taken from reference TRBV7-8 and TRBJ2-5): GAGVSQSPRYKVAKRGQDVALRCDPISGHVSLFWYQQALGQGPEFLTYFQNEAQLDKSGLPSDRFFAERPEGSVSTLKIQRTQQEDSAVYLCASSPPPSETQYFGPGTRLLVL.

The chain joins TRBV6-2 or TRBV6-3 to TRBJ2-7; D remains unclear. Germline V gene data show CDR1 as MNHEY and CDR2 as SVGEGT. The CDR3 has 15 residues. The germline V and J ends were trimmed by 0 bases and 5 bases, with 14 bases remaining between them. This chain's CDR3 is CASSYSETPGDEQYF. The CDR3 DNA reads as TGTGCCAGCAGTTACTCGGAGACTCCCGGAGACGAGCAGTACTTC.